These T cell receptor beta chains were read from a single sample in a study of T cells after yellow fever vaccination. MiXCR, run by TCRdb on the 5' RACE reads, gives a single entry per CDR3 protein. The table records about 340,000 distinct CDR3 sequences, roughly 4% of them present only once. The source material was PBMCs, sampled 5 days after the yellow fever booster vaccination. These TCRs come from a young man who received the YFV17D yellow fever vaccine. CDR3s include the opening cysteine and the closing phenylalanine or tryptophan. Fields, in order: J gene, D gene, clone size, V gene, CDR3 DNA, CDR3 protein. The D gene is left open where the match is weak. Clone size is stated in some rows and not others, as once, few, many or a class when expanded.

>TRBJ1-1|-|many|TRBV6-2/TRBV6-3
TGTGCCAGGTCAAAACAAGGACTGCCGGGTAGTCGGAACACTGAAGCTTTCTTT
CARSKQGLPGSRNTEAFF
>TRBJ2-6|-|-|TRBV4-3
TGCGCCAGCAGCCAATTAGACAGCTCTGGGGCCAACGTCCTGACTTTC
CASSQLDSSGANVLTF
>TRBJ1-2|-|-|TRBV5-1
TGCGCCAGCAGCTGGGGTCTTAGACCCCCCTCTTATGGCTACACCTTC
CASSWGLRPPSYGYTF
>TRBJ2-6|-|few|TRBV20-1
TGCAGTGCTAGTAGTGTCCGGGTGTCCGGGGCCAACGTCCTGACTTTC
CSASSVRVSGANVLTF
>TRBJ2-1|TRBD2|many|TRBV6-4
TGTGCCAGCAGTGACTCGGATAGCGGGGGTGGCGAGCAGTTCTTC
CASSDSDSGGGEQFF
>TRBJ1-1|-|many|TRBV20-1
TGCAGTGCTAGCTGGGGGGATCGCCCTGAAGCTTTCTTT
CSASWGDRPEAFF
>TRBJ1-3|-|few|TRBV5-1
TGCGCCAGCAGCTTGGGATGGGGCAGCTCTGGAAACACCATATATTTT
CASSLGWGSSGNTIYF
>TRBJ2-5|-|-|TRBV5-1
TGCGCCAGCAGCTCGACCTGGACAACAAAAGAGACCCAGTACTTC
CASSSTWTTKETQYF
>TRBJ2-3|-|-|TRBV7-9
TGTGCCAGCAGCTTAGAGGGGGGGGGCACAGATACGCAGTATTTT
CASSLEGGGTDTQYF
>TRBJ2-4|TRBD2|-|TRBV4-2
TGTGCCAGCAGCCAGGACCTACATAGCGGGGGAGAAAGCATTCAGTACTTC
CASSQDLHSGGESIQYF